This entry lists 16 T cell receptor beta chains sequenced from one sample in a study of response to subunit inactivated influenza vaccine. From the RT-PCR reads, TCRdb called clonotypes with MiXCR, one entry per CDR3 protein. The table shows hundreds of thousands of distinct CDR3 sequences, with approximately 15% occurring only once. Sequenced material: PBMCs from blood, taken 11 to 12 days after vaccination. These receptors were taken from a man between 45 and 60 years old who received an inactivated influenza vaccine.

This clonotype turned up a few times. The chain is built from TRBV5-1 and TRBJ2-3, with a tentative D call TRBD2 (6 bases). This CDR3 spans 15 amino acids. Per the germline V gene, CDR1 is SGHRS and CDR2 is YFSETQ. Deletions cut 4 bases from V and 2 bases from J, with 14 bases between. CDR3 protein: CASSSGSGFTDTQYF. The CDR3 DNA is TGCGCCAGCAGCAGCGGGTCCGGTTTCACAGATACGCAGTATTTT.

V usage is TRBV12-3 or TRBV12-4 and J usage is TRBJ2-1; 10 bases map to TRBD2. This CDR3 contains 15 residues. V was clipped by 7 bases and J by 8 bases; unmatched bases: 11. The CDR3 coding sequence is TGTGCCAGCACCCAAGTGGCCAGCGGGAGGGATGAGCAGTTCTTC. Protein sequence: CASTQVASGRDEQFF.

The V gene is TRBV7-2, the J gene TRBJ2-2; 9 positions agree with TRBD2. Germline trimming cut 0 bases from V and 6 bases from J; bases unmatched to any gene: 8. The CDR3 contains 17 residues. The germline V gene has CDR1 SGHTA and CDR2 FQGNSA. The CDR3 reads CASSLAPLAGKAGELFF. For the CDR3, the DNA is TGTGCCAGCAGCTTAGCCCCTCTAGCGGGAAAGGCCGGGGAGCTGTTTTTT.

The chain combines TRBV28 with TRBJ2-7; 9 bases are shared with TRBD1. This CDR3 comprises 13 residues. Germline-derived CDR1 and CDR2 are MDHEN and SYDVKM. The trim removed 7 bases at V and 6 bases at J, leaving 7 bases unmatched. The CDR3 DNA reads TGTGCCAGCACCGGGACAGGGCCTTTCGAGCAGTACTTC. It yields the protein CASTGTGPFEQYF.

The table lists this clonotype with many counts. CDR3 residues: CASSLGSAGAGETQYF. CDR3 nucleotides: TGCGCCAGCAGCTTGGGATCAGCGGGGGCCGGGGAGACCCAGTACTTC. This chain uses TRBV5-1 with TRBJ2-5; 8 nucleotides align to TRBD2. Looked up from germline, CDR1 is SGHRS and CDR2 is YFSETQ. V lost 0 bases and J lost 5; bases outside the gene matches: 9. This CDR3 is 16 amino acids long.

J is TRBJ2-3 and V is TRBV3-1, with D maybe TRBD2 (6 bases). The V gene's germline CDR1 is LGHDT and CDR2 YNNKEL (reference sequence). With 2 bases removed from V and 6 bases from J, the gap between germline ends came to 9 bases. The CDR3 consists of 13 residues. The chain's CDR3 is CASSQMGGDTQYF. The DNA for the CDR3 is TGTGCCAGCAGCCAAATGGGGGGTGATACGCAGTATTTT.

The chain couples TRBV30 to TRBJ2-1; D unclear. The CDR3 runs to 12 residues. V was clipped by 0 bases and J by 7 bases, with 7 bases between them. Germline V gives CDR1 GTSNPN, CDR2 SVGIG (reference sequence). The CDR3 loop is CAWSVFGNEQFF. The CDR3 DNA follows: TGTGCCTGGAGTGTCTTCGGGAATGAGCAGTTCTTC.

This clonotype turned up a few times. The J gene is TRBJ1-5, the V gene TRBV7-9, with 9 bases that match TRBD1. Losses at the gene ends were 6 bases for V and 2 bases for J; bases not matched to a gene: 8. Germline V gene data show CDR1 as SEHNR and CDR2 as FQNEAQ (reference sequence). The CDR3 length is 16 residues. DNA of the CDR3: TGTGCCAGCAGAGAAACAGGGGGCGATGGCAATCAGCCCCAGCATTTT. Protein: CASRETGGDGNQPQHF.

This chain uses TRBV19 with TRBJ2-7; no firm D call. Germline V lookup: CDR1 LNHDA, CDR2 SQIVND (reference sequence). V lost 3 bases and J 5 bases, leaving 11 bases between the germline ends. The CDR3 has 13 amino acids. Here the CDR3 DNA reads TGTGCCAGTAGTATGGGCACGGCGAACGAGCAGTACTTC. Amino acid sequence: CASSMGTANEQYF. The full variable domain, in which reference TRBV19 and TRBJ2-7 provide the parts outside the CDR3, is DGGITQSPKYLFRKEGQNVTLSCEQNLNHDAMYWYRQDPGQGLRLIYYSQIVNDFQKGDIAEGYSVSREKKESFPLTVTSAQKNPTAFYLCASSMGTANEQYFGPGTRLTVT.

The gene calls are TRBV20-1 and TRBJ1-5; TRBD1 might be the D (5 bases). The germline V and J ends were trimmed by 7 bases and 1 base, with 20 bases remaining between them. The CDR3 is made up of 16 amino acids. The germline V gene has CDR1 DFQATT and CDR2 SNEGSKA (reference sequence). The CDR3 coding sequence is TGCAGTGGCGGTGGCAGGCAGGGATTGAGCAATCAGCCCCAGCATTTT. Its translation is CSGGGRQGLSNQPQHF.

This clonotype came up a few times. The V call is TRBV3-1, the J call TRBJ2-1, with 7 bases lining up with TRBD2. This CDR3 spans 16 amino acids. V lost 1 base and J lost 2; bases outside the gene matches: 5. Germline CDR1 is LGHDT and CDR2 is YNNKEL (reference sequence). Written as DNA, the CDR3 is TGTGCCAGCAGCCAAGGGAGAGGACTAGCCTACAATGAGCAGTTCTTC. Protein product: CASSQGRGLAYNEQFF.

V usage is TRBV6-5 and J usage is TRBJ1-2; weak D call: TRBD1 (6 bases). Trimming cost V 6 bases and J 7 bases, with 15 bases left between them. Germline assignment: CDR1 MNHEY and CDR2 SVGAGI. The length of the CDR3 is 13 residues. The CDR3 spells CASSYGGGGGYTF. In nucleotides, the CDR3 is TGTGCCAGCAGCTACGGCGGAGGGGGTGGCTACACCTTC.

This clonotype has ten or more counts. The chain is built from TRBV12-3 or TRBV12-4 and TRBJ2-5, with TRBD2 identical over 7 bases. The CDR3 is 17 residues long. The J segment lost 2 bases and the V segment lost 3 bases, leaving 12 bases of the junction unmatched. CDR3 nucleotide sequence: TGTGCCAGCAGTTTCGGGGCGGGGGAGTATGAACAAGAGACCCAGTACTTC. Its translation: CASSFGAGEYEQETQYF.

The chain has TRBV27 and TRBJ2-7; 7 nucleotides agree with TRBD1. V trimming: 5 bases; J trimming: 6 bases; junction bases outside the gene matches: 10. Looked up from germline, CDR1 is MNHEY and CDR2 is SMNVEV (reference sequence). The CDR3 spans 14 residues. CDR3 sequence (DNA): TGTGCCAGCAGTCCGACTGACAGGGTATCCGAGCAGTACTTC. It specifies CASSPTDRVSEQYF.

CDR3 residues: CASSLVGTGADLSGANVLTF. The CDR3 DNA follows: TGTGCCAGCAGCTTAGTAGGGACAGGGGCCGACCTCTCTGGGGCCAACGTCCTGACTTTC. The chain has TRBV11-2 and TRBJ2-6, with 10 positions matching TRBD1. Germline trimming cut 1 base from V and 0 bases from J; bases unmatched to any gene: 9. The CDR3 loop spans 20 amino acids. The V gene's germline CDR1 is SGHAT and CDR2 FQNNGV.

J is TRBJ2-2 and V is TRBV10-3; D gene ambiguous. V was clipped by 6 bases and J by 4 bases, with 18 bases between them. The germline gives CDR1 ENHRY, CDR2 SYGVKD. The CDR3 covers 16 residues. CDR3 sequence reads: CAIRPPGPSRTGELFF. The DNA for the CDR3 is TGTGCCATCAGGCCTCCGGGTCCCAGTCGCACCGGGGAGCTGTTTTTT.